This TCR beta chain is drawn from a study of CD8 T cells in Susac syndrome. Study information: Roughly six sequenced Susac syndrome patients had clinically active disease, while about 8 were in remission.

Comment on this clonotype: The antigen remains undetermined.

J gave up 6 bases and V 6 bases, and 13 bases lay outside the gene matches. The CDR3 sequence is 14 residues long. Germline loops: CDR1 DFQATT, CDR2 SNEGSKA (reference sequence). CD8+ and CD4+ T cells from blood underwent TCR beta sequencing. TEMRA cells were FACS-enriched, while CD8+ and CD4+ T cells were negatively isolated. Study outcomes and limitations: In total CD8+ repertoires, around 16 Susac-specific public clones were found, and in CD8+ TEMRA repertoires, roughly five were found.

RNA in amounts of roughly 0.5 to 1 ug was reverse transcribed with random hexamers. Using its own MiXCR run on the immunoSEQ multiplex PCR reads, TCRdb lists one record per CDR3 protein. The sample consists of some 140,000 distinct CDR3 sequences, just under 95% of them appearing once. The sequence was collected from a human donor with Susac syndrome. Sequencing was done on a sample of CD8+ T cells from PBMCs. J is TRBJ1-2 and V is TRBV20-1; 7 nucleotides line up with TRBD1. CDR3 DNA sequence: TGCAGTGCCCATAAGACAGGGAGGGCTGATGGCTACACCTTC. The encoded protein is CSAHKTGRADGYTF.